The next 21 T cell receptor beta chains were all read from a single sample in a study of vaccination and CD4 T cells after COVID-19. Treatment in this sample: roughly 10-day PBMC culture with coronavirus spike peptide pools or control peptides (ViraFEST assay). The assay that was used to sequence DNA from cultured CD4+ T cells was the Oncomine TCR Beta short-read assay. A single record per CDR3 protein comes from TCRdb applying MiXCR to the PCR reads. The sample consists of 9,500 to 15,000 distinct CDR3 sequences, 38% of them appearing once. Which antigens these TCRs recognize remains unknown. The material sequenced was cultured CD4+ T cells from blood. The receptors stem from a human donor with COVID-19.

This clonotype is deemed medium-sized. The chain couples TRBV7-2 to TRBJ1-3, with D unclear. V was cut by 0 bases and J by 2 bases, with 5 bases left in between. The CDR3 is 14 amino acids. CDR1 is SGHTA, CDR2 FQGNSA, per germline. This chain's CDR3 is CASSLAGAGNTIYF. As DNA, the CDR3 is TGTGCCAGCAGCTTAGCTGGGGCTGGAAACACCATATATTTT.

The CDR3 here is CASSYERGAYEQYF. The CDR3 DNA is TGTGCCAGCAGTTACGAGCGGGGGGCCTACGAGCAGTACTTC. The rearrangement uses TRBV6-5 and TRBJ2-7, with 9 bases identical to TRBD2. The CDR3 is made up of 14 amino acids. Germline V gives CDR1 MNHEY, CDR2 SVGAGI. V lost 2 bases to trimming and J lost 2 bases; unmatched junction nucleotides: 1.

This chain joins TRBV18 and TRBJ2-7; 7 bases are shared with TRBD1. This CDR3 contains 16 residues. V lost 3 bases, J lost 1 base, and 9 bases stayed unmatched. The germline gives CDR1 KGHSH, CDR2 LQKENI. The CDR3 here is CASSPPTRDRSYEQYF. The CDR3 DNA reads as TGTGCCAGCTCACCTCCAACTCGGGACAGATCCTACGAGCAGTACTTC.

The chain carries TRBV10-1 and TRBJ2-1; 10 bases line up with TRBD2. Trimming took 3 bases from V and 9 from J; bases not matched to a gene: 11. The V gene's germline CDR1 is WNHNN and CDR2 SYGVQD (reference sequence). The length of the CDR3 is 16 residues. Here the CDR3 reads CASSDGVAGGQLEQFF. CDR3 DNA: TGCGCCAGCAGTGATGGGGTAGCGGGGGGCCAACTTGAGCAGTTCTTC.

In DNA, the CDR3 is TGTGCCAGCTCACCGGTACAGACCAATCAGCCCCAGCATTTT. As protein: CASSPVQTNQPQHF. V and J are TRBV18 and TRBJ1-5; no definite D call. The length of the CDR3 is 14 residues. The germline V and J ends were trimmed by 3 bases and 3 bases, with 9 bases remaining between them. Germline values: CDR1 KGHSH, CDR2 LQKENI.

The gene calls are TRBV7-8 and TRBJ1-6; D gene uncertain. In germline, CDR1 is SGHVS, CDR2 FQNEAQ. CDR3 length: 19 amino acids. The V and J ends lost 5 bases and 0 bases respectively, with 20 bases between them. The CDR3 reads CASSITGPLATSYNSPLHF. CDR3 DNA sequence: TGTGCCAGCAGCATAACCGGGCCACTTGCGACCTCCTATAATTCACCCCTCCACTTT.

The rearrangement uses TRBV19 and TRBJ1-6; no clear D. CDR3 length equals 14 residues. Deletions cut 7 bases from V and 1 base from J, with 8 bases between. CDR1 is LNHDA, CDR2 SQIVND, per germline (reference sequence). The CDR3 is CASNFQSYNSPLHF. For the CDR3, the DNA is TGTGCCAGTAATTTTCAGTCCTATAATTCACCCCTCCACTTT.

This clonotype was seen only a few times. The CDR3 bases are TGCAGTGCGACAACAGGGGTCTGGGAGACCCAGTACTTC. Encoded protein: CSATTGVWETQYF. The chain uses TRBV20-1 and TRBJ2-5, with 7 bases lining up with TRBD1. The CDR3 runs 13 residues. After removal of 6 bases from V and 5 bases from J, the junction contained 9 bases not matched to a gene. The germline CDR1 and CDR2 sequences are DFQATT and SNEGSKA (reference sequence).

The genes are TRBV6-5 and TRBJ1-1, with D unclear. Germline V gene sequence: CDR1 MNHEY, CDR2 SVGAGI. The germline V and J ends were trimmed by 0 bases and 1 base, with 9 bases remaining between them. This CDR3 is 15 amino acids long. CDR3 DNA sequence: TGTGCCAGCAGTTACTCTCGGTGGGGGAACACTGAAGCTTTCTTT. This translates into CASSYSRWGNTEAFF.

This chain links TRBV5-1 with TRBJ1-1; TRBD1 matches at 9 bases. V dropped 3 bases and J dropped 4; count of bases not matched to a gene: 4. CDR3 size: 14 residues. Germline CDR1 reads SGHRS; CDR2 reads YFSETQ. CDR3 amino acids: CASSWGQGATEAFF. As DNA, the CDR3 is TGCGCCAGCAGCTGGGGACAGGGAGCCACTGAAGCTTTCTTT. Full variable domain (outside the CDR3, taken from reference TRBV5-1 and TRBJ1-1): KAGVTQTPRYLIKTRGQQVTLSCSPISGHRSVSWYQQTPGQGLQFLFEYFSETQRNKGNFPGRFSGRQFSNSRSEMNVSTLELGDSALYLCASSWGQGATEAFFGQGTRLTVV.

The J gene is TRBJ2-5, the V gene TRBV28, with TRBD2 matching 8 bases. V lost 6 bases and J lost 5; bases outside the gene matches: 14. Germline CDR1 reads MDHEN; CDR2 reads SYDVKM. The CDR3 consists of 16 residues. CDR3 amino acids: CASSFPGLVFLETQYF. The CDR3 coding sequence is TGTGCCAGCAGCTTTCCGGGACTAGTGTTTCTGGAGACCCAGTACTTC.

This chain connects TRBV12-3 or TRBV12-4 to TRBJ1-2; tentative D call: TRBD1 (6 bases). V shed 6 bases and J shed 1 base, with 15 bases lying between them. This CDR3 spans 15 amino acids. The CDR3 DNA is TGTGCCAGCAGAAGCGGACAGTCAATTAACTATGGCTACACCTTC. The encoded protein is CASRSGQSINYGYTF.

The J gene is TRBJ1-1, the V gene TRBV6-2 or TRBV6-3; no clear D gene. This CDR3 has 13 residues. CDR1 is MNHEY and CDR2 is SVGEGT in the germline V gene. Trimming removed 6 bases at V and 6 bases at J, with 14 bases between. The CDR3 DNA follows: TGTGCCAGCAGACCTATCTCGGCGCCTGAAGCTTTCTTT. The encoded protein is CASRPISAPEAFF.

V is TRBV7-2 and J is TRBJ2-7; no clear D gene. Germline CDR1 SGHTA, CDR2 FQGNSA. CDR3 length equals 13 residues. The ends were cut back, 5 bases at V and 3 bases at J, with 11 bases in the middle. Written as DNA, the CDR3 is TGTGCCAGCAGCCCACCTAACAACTACGAGCAGTACTTC. Amino acid sequence: CASSPPNNYEQYF.

This clonotype was seen more than once but under ten times. The chain carries TRBV24-1 and TRBJ2-1; TRBD1 agrees at 10 bases. The J segment lost 6 bases and the V segment lost 9 bases, leaving 4 bases of the junction unmatched. This CDR3 has 13 amino acids. Germline CDR1 reads KGHDR; CDR2 reads SFDVKD. The CDR3 here is CATGGTGVNEQFF. CDR3 coding DNA: TGTGCCACCGGGGGGACAGGGGTCAATGAGCAGTTCTTC.

The V and J genes are TRBV6-1 and TRBJ2-7, with D perhaps TRBD2 (5 bases). This CDR3 has 12 residues. The V end was cut by 5 bases, the J end by 2 bases, with 7 bases between. Germline CDR1 and CDR2: MNHNS and SASEGT. CDR3 coding DNA: TGTGCCAGCAGTCAGAGGGCCTACGAGCAGTACTTC. Amino acids: CASSQRAYEQYF.

This rearrangement joins TRBV5-6 to TRBJ2-7; D unclear. This CDR3 is built from 12 residues. The germline CDR1 and CDR2 sequences are SGHDT and YYEEEE. Trimming left V 1 base short and J 7 bases short, with 9 bases between. CDR3 region: CASSLKGWEQYF. CDR3 sequence (DNA): TGTGCCAGCAGCTTGAAAGGGTGGGAGCAGTACTTC.

In this sample, this clonotype turned up a few times. The CDR3 coding sequence is TGTGCCAGGGTCCCGGGACAGGGGTGCCATGGCTACACCTTC. Protein sequence: CARVPGQGCHGYTF. The V and J genes are TRBV21-1 and TRBJ1-2; whether TRBD1, the table's D call, matches the DNA was not checked. TRBV21-1 is tagged as a pseudogene. There are 14 residues in the CDR3.

The CDR3 region is CASSLSQGARVNQPQHF. The CDR3 nucleotides read TGTGCCAGCAGCTTATCCCAGGGGGCTCGCGTGAATCAGCCCCAGCATTTT. The chain couples TRBV7-2 to TRBJ1-5, with 8 bases fitting TRBD1. Germline-derived CDR1 and CDR2 are SGHTA and FQGNSA. The V segment lost 2 bases and the J segment 4 bases; nucleotides outside the gene matches: 10. The CDR3 runs to 17 residues.

This clonotype was seen only a few times. The chain recombines TRBV10-1 with TRBJ2-3; 8 bases align to TRBD2. J was trimmed by 2 bases and V by 7 bases; bases with no gene match: 5. Looked up from germline, CDR1 is WNHNN and CDR2 is SYGVQD (reference sequence). The length of the CDR3 is 14 residues. CDR3 nucleotides: TGCGCCAGCACCCGGGGGGGCGCCACAGATACGCAGTATTTT. Protein sequence: CASTRGGATDTQYF.

The V and J genes are TRBV7-9 and TRBJ2-2; D may correspond to TRBD1 or TRBD2 (5 bases each). CDR1 and CDR2 (germline): SEHNR, FQNEAQ (reference sequence). The CDR3 extends over 20 amino acids. V lost 2 bases and J lost 1, with 23 bases in between. The CDR3 nucleotides read TGTGCCAGCAGCTTAAACGTTCCCGTTTTTGGGACCGAGAACACCGGGGAGCTGTTTTTT. It yields the protein CASSLNVPVFGTENTGELFF. Supplemented by reference TRBV7-9 and TRBJ2-2, the full variable domain reads DTGVSQNPRHKITKRGQNVTFRCDPISEHNRLYWYRQTLGQGPEFLTYFQNEAQLEKSRLLSDRFSAERPKGSFSTLEIQRTEQGDSAMYLCASSLNVPVFGTENTGELFFGEGSRLTVL.